This passage covers 27 T cell receptor beta chains from one sample sequenced in a study of blood T cell repertoires in COVID-19. Libraries were prepared by immunoSEQ multiplex PCR; TCRdb keeps only in-frame clonotypes and omits some of them. This table has around 250,000 clones, 86% appearing once. Input material: peripheral blood. All receptors come from a man aged 35-49 years with active or convalescent COVID-19.

This sequence joins TRBV6-5 and TRBJ2-3; D not resolved. V was shortened by 5 bases and J by 1 base, with 10 bases between the two germline ends. Germline V lookup: CDR1 MNHEY, CDR2 SVGAGI. The CDR3 length is 14 residues. CDR3 in DNA: TGTGCCAGCAGTCCCCCGGCGGGCACAGATACGCAGTATTTT. Residues: CASSPPAGTDTQYF.

A single count supports this clone. The V call is TRBV7-3, the J call TRBJ2-3; D uncertain. CDR3 length: 14 residues. Germline V gene sequence: CDR1 SGHTA, CDR2 FQGTGA. V gave up 1 base and J gave up 1 base, with 6 bases separating them. DNA for the CDR3: TGTGCCAGCAGCTTAATTCAGGGCACAGATACGCAGTATTTT. Protein: CASSLIQGTDTQYF.

V usage is TRBV19 and J usage is TRBJ2-2; the match to TRBD1 covers 12 bases. The CDR3 runs to 17 residues. J gave up 5 bases and V 5 bases, and 9 bases lay outside the gene matches. Germline loops: CDR1 LNHDA, CDR2 SQIVND (reference sequence). CDR3 sequence (DNA): TGTGCCAGTAGTGTCCGGGACAGGGGGCTAGGTACCGGGGAGCTGTTTTTT. It encodes CASSVRDRGLGTGELFF.

V is TRBV5-1 and J is TRBJ1-3, with D maybe TRBD1 (5 bases). The CDR3 contains 15 residues. Germline CDR1 and CDR2: SGHRS and YFSETQ. Trimming took 1 base from V and 2 from J, leaving 10 bases between them. The CDR3 loop reads CASSLSPGTGNTIYF. DNA for the CDR3: TGCGCCAGCAGCTTGTCCCCAGGGACTGGAAACACCATATATTTT.

This chain uses TRBV19 with TRBJ1-1; possible D gene TRBD1, 6 bases. CDR3 length: 17 amino acids. Deletions cut 5 bases from V and 1 base from J, with 20 bases between. Germline V gene sequence: CDR1 LNHDA, CDR2 SQIVND (reference sequence). Here the CDR3 reads CASSPGTPTTRNTEAFF. The CDR3 DNA reads as TGTGCCAGTAGTCCCGGGACACCGACGACGAGGAACACTGAAGCTTTCTTT.

This clone was seen more than once but under ten times. The V gene is TRBV24-1, the J gene TRBJ2-5, with D possibly matching TRBD1 (6 bases). V was clipped by 3 bases and J by 4 bases, with 14 bases between them. There are 15 residues in the CDR3. Germline V lookup: CDR1 KGHDR, CDR2 SFDVKD. Here the CDR3 reads CATSDLGLGGETQYF. DNA of the CDR3: TGTGCCACCAGTGATCTGGGTCTAGGGGGAGAGACCCAGTACTTC.

The DNA for the CDR3 is TGTGCCAGCAGTTACGCGAGGGGGGGCGACTATGGCTACACCTTC. It yields the protein CASSYARGGDYGYTF. This chain connects TRBV6-5 to TRBJ1-2, with D possibly matching TRBD1 (6 bases). The CDR3 is made up of 15 amino acids. V was clipped by 2 bases and J by 3 bases, with 13 bases between them. Germline V gives CDR1 MNHEY, CDR2 SVGAGI.

V usage is TRBV11-2 and J usage is TRBJ2-2; 9 bases line up with TRBD1. This CDR3 comprises 17 residues. Germline V gene data show CDR1 as SGHAT and CDR2 as FQNNGV. V gave up 3 bases and J gave up 6 bases; unmatched junction bases: 11. The CDR3 region is CASSFLAGTGRAGELFF. CDR3 nucleotides: TGTGCCAGCAGCTTTCTGGCCGGGACAGGGCGGGCCGGGGAGCTGTTTTTT.

V usage is TRBV4-1 and J usage is TRBJ2-3; 7 nucleotides line up with TRBD2. The ends lost 1 base at V and 1 base at J; junction bases unmatched: 8. The germline CDR1 and CDR2 sequences are MGHRA and YSYEKL. The CDR3 length is 17 residues. CDR3 DNA: TGCGCCAGCAGCCAAGGGATTTCGACTAGCCGCACAGATACGCAGTATTTT. Translated, it gives CASSQGISTSRTDTQYF.

Of note for this clone: Mismatch with germline at one junction end may stem from a read error. The V call is TRBV18, the J call TRBJ2-1; no firm D call. From germline, CDR1 is KGHSH and CDR2 LQKENI. There are 17 residues in the CDR3. The CDR3 nucleotides are TGTGCCAGCTCACCCCGACTGGGTTCGAGCTCCTACAATGGGCAGTTCTTC. Its protein is CASSPRLGSSSYNGQFF.

The DNA of the CDR3 is TGTGCCAGCAGCGAGCCTGGGACAGGGCCTACCACCGGGGAGCTGTTTTTT. It codes for CASSEPGTGPTTGELFF. The chain employs TRBV7-6 and TRBJ2-2, with 9 positions matching TRBD1. CDR1 is SGHVS and CDR2 is FNYEAQ in the germline V gene. V shed 5 bases and J 4 bases; nucleotides not matched to a gene: 11. The CDR3 sequence is 17 residues long.

CDR3 nucleotide sequence: TGTGCCAGCAGCTGGGAGGAGCAGCTGTTTTTT. This encodes CASSWEEQLFF. The rearrangement uses TRBV5-6 and TRBJ2-2; perhaps TRBD2 as D (6 bases). V shed 3 bases and J shed 12 bases, with 9 bases lying between them. Germline loops: CDR1 SGHDT, CDR2 YYEEEE. There are 11 residues in the CDR3.

The chain is built from TRBV30 and TRBJ1-2, with D unresolved. The CDR3 extends over 13 amino acids. V was clipped by 4 bases and J by 7 bases, with 16 bases between them. In germline, CDR1 is GTSNPN, CDR2 SVGIG (reference sequence). The CDR3 region is CAWNFLTESGYTF. The CDR3 DNA reads as TGTGCCTGGAATTTCCTCACCGAGTCTGGCTACACCTTC.

The chain joins TRBV6-6 to TRBJ2-3; D may be TRBD2 (6 bases). CDR1 and CDR2 from the germline V gene are MNHNY and SVGAGI (reference sequence). The V end lost 8 bases, the J end lost 3 bases, and 15 bases lay between the germline ends. This CDR3 region has 14 residues. In DNA form, the CDR3 reads TGTGCCAGCCTTGGGGAGCTAGCGACAGATACGCAGTATTTT. Protein: CASLGELATDTQYF.

Regarding this clone: The same CDR3 can be traced to other DNA sequences in this sample. The rearrangement joins TRBV4-1 to TRBJ2-7; no definite D call. This CDR3 is built from 13 residues. Germline V gene data show CDR1 as MGHRA and CDR2 as YSYEKL. V lost 0 bases to trimming and J lost 5 bases, with 8 bases between them. This CDR3 reads CASSQDRGDEQYF. Here the CDR3 DNA reads TGCGCCAGCAGCCAAGATCGTGGAGACGAGCAGTACTTC.

There are a few counts of this clone. The chain joins TRBV5-1 to TRBJ2-3, with D perhaps matching TRBD2 (7 bases). The germline CDR1 and CDR2 sequences are SGHRS and YFSETQ. The ends were cut back, 3 bases at V and 4 bases at J, with 21 bases in the middle. The CDR3 sequence is 17 residues long. The CDR3 spells CASSSGGGGALADTQYF. The CDR3 DNA reads TGCGCCAGCAGCTCTGGTGGTGGGGGGGCCTTGGCAGATACGCAGTATTTT.

This chain links TRBV5-4 with TRBJ2-2; D remains unclear. Trimming left V 0 bases short and J 0 bases short, with 9 bases between. Germline loops: CDR1 SGHNT, CDR2 YYREEE (reference sequence). The CDR3 has 16 residues. The chain's CDR3 is CASSLGASPNTGELFF. The CDR3 DNA sequence: TGTGCCAGCAGCTTGGGGGCCAGCCCGAACACCGGGGAGCTGTTTTTT.

The genes are TRBV7-5 and TRBJ1-3. TRBV7-5 is a documented pseudogene. CDR3 length equals 13 residues. The CDR3 here is CVRSPRGGNTIYF. The CDR3 coding sequence is TGTGTCAGAAGCCCACGGGGTGGAAACACCATATATTTT.

This chain joins TRBV6-5 and TRBJ1-6; 10 bases agree with TRBD1. Germline V gene data show CDR1 as MNHEY and CDR2 as SVGAGI. The junction had 9 bases not matched to a gene; V was cut back by 6 bases and J by 10 bases. The CDR3 length is 15 residues. CDR3 coding DNA: TGTGCCAGCAGGACCCCGGGACAGGGGACGTCACCCCTCCACTTT. It specifies CASRTPGQGTSPLHF.

V is TRBV10-3 and J is TRBJ1-5; a weak D match, TRBD1 (6 bases). There are 12 residues in the CDR3. Deletions cut 10 bases from V and 4 bases from J, with 11 bases between. Germline CDR1 is ENHRY and CDR2 is SYGVKD. The CDR3 bases are TGTGCCACCCAACAGGGAAATCAGCCCCAGCATTTT. This gives the protein CATQQGNQPQHF.

The genes are TRBV19 and TRBJ2-3, with a tentative D call TRBD2 (6 bases). The CDR3 is made up of 14 amino acids. The germline V and J ends were trimmed by 8 bases and 6 bases, with 18 bases remaining between them. CDR1 is LNHDA and CDR2 is SQIVND in the germline V gene (reference sequence). CDR3: CASSPLAFSDTQYF. The DNA of the CDR3 is TGTGCCAGTTCCCCGCTAGCGTTTTCGGATACGCAGTATTTT. Variable domain in full (rest from reference TRBV19 and TRBJ2-3): DGGITQSPKYLFRKEGQNVTLSCEQNLNHDAMYWYRQDPGQGLRLIYYSQIVNDFQKGDIAEGYSVSREKKESFPLTVTSAQKNPTAFYLCASSPLAFSDTQYFGPGTRLTVL.

The CDR3 nucleotides are TGCGCCAGCAGCTTGACAGGGGCAACTAATGAAAAACTGTTTTTT. It codes for CASSLTGATNEKLFF. The chain recombines TRBV5-1 with TRBJ1-4; 7 nucleotides agree with TRBD1. Per the germline V gene, CDR1 is SGHRS and CDR2 is YFSETQ. V lost 1 base and J lost 0; bases outside the gene matches: 0. The CDR3 loop spans 15 amino acids.

The gene calls are TRBV7-9 and TRBJ2-7, with a weak D call TRBD2 (5 bases). Germline loops: CDR1 SEHNR, CDR2 FQNEAQ (reference sequence). Deletions cut 2 bases from V and 3 bases from J, with 8 bases between. CDR3 size: 13 residues. The CDR3 loop reads CASSLQEDYEQYF. The DNA of the CDR3 is TGTGCCAGCAGCTTACAGGAGGACTACGAGCAGTACTTC.

The V call is TRBV2, the J call TRBJ2-2, with D unclear. Trimming pared 7 bases from V and 1 base from J, leaving 4 bases between. The CDR3 runs to 12 residues. Germline CDR1 and CDR2: SNHLY and FYNNEI. The DNA for the CDR3 is TGTGCCAGCAATAAGAACACCGGGGAGCTGTTTTTT. Protein: CASNKNTGELFF.

The rearrangement joins TRBV27 to TRBJ2-7; 7 positions agree with TRBD2. This CDR3 region has 15 residues. V lost 4 bases, J lost 7 bases, and 13 bases stayed unmatched. CDR1 and CDR2 (germline): MNHEY, SMNVEV (reference sequence). CDR3 residues: CASSSAGTYLREQYF. Written as DNA, the CDR3 is TGTGCCAGCAGTTCAGCGGGGACCTATCTACGAGAGCAGTACTTC.

The CDR3 sequence: CSALAGGPQHF. DNA of the CDR3: TGCAGTGCCCTAGCCGGGGGGCCCCAGCATTTT. The V gene is TRBV20-1, the J gene TRBJ1-5, with TRBD1 as a possible D gene (5 bases). From germline, CDR1 is DFQATT and CDR2 SNEGSKA (reference sequence). This CDR3 has 11 residues. Trimming pared 6 bases from V and 9 bases from J, leaving 12 bases between.

The table lists this clone with a count of one. The chain carries TRBV7-9 and TRBJ2-1; D possibly corresponds to TRBD1 (6 bases). Germline V CDR1 and CDR2: SEHNR, FQNEAQ (reference sequence). Between the trimmed V and J ends, which lost 5 bases and 10 bases, there was a span of 21 bases. CDR3 size: 15 residues. The CDR3 DNA reads as TGTGCCAGCAGCCCACCACTCACCCCAGGGGAAGAGCAGTTCTTC. It encodes CASSPPLTPGEEQFF.